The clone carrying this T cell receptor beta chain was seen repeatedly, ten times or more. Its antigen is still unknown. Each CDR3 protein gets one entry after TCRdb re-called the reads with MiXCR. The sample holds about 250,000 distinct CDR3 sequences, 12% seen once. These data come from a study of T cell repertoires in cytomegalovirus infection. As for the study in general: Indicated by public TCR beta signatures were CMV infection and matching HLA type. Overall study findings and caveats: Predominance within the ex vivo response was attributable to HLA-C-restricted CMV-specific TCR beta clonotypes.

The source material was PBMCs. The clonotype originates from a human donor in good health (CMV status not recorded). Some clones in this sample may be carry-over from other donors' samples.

DNA for the CDR3: TGTGCCAGCAGACTAGCGGGCGACTCCTACGAGCAGTACTTC. This codes for CASRLAGDSYEQYF. The rearrangement joins TRBV27 to TRBJ2-7; 9 positions agree with TRBD2. This CDR3 has 14 amino acids. Germline-derived CDR1 and CDR2 are MNHEY and SMNVEV (reference sequence). V shed 6 bases and J 0 bases; nucleotides not matched to a gene: 3.